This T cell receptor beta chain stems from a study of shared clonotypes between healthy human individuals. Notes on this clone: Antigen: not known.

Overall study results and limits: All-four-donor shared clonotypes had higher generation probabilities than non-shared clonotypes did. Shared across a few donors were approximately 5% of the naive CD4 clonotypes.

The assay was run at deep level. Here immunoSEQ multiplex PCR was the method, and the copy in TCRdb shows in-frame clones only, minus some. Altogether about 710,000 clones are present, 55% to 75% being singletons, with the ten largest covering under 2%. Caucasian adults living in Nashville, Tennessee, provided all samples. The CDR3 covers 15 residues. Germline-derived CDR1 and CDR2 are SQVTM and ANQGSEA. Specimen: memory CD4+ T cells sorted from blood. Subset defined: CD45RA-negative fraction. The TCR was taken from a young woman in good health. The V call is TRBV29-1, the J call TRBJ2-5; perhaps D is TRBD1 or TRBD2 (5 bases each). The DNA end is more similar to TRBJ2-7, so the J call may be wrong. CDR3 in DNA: TGCAGCGTTGAAGGGACCCTCGAGGGGATCTACGAGCAGTACTTC. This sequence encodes CSVEGTLEGIYEQYF.